The 3 T cell receptor beta chains presented below share a single source sample, sequenced in a study of T cell responses to AZD1222 COVID-19 vaccine. Libraries were prepared by immunoSEQ multiplex PCR; TCRdb keeps only in-frame clonotypes and omits some of them. This sample has 150,000 or so clones, with 90% to 95% found just once. The sample was peripheral blood, taken on day 0 of AZD1222 vaccination. Source of these receptors: an adult in good health.

V is TRBV18 and J is TRBJ1-6; D not resolved. Trimming took 2 bases from V and 4 from J, leaving 18 bases between them. Germline V gene lookup returns CDR1 KGHSH and CDR2 LQKENI. The CDR3 sequence is 18 residues long. CDR3 amino acids: CASSPFVPSSGYNSPLHF. CDR3 DNA sequence: TGTGCCAGCTCACCATTTGTCCCCAGCAGTGGGTATAATTCACCCCTCCACTTT. Looking up the rest from reference TRBV18 and TRBJ1-6 gives the full variable domain: NAGVMQNPRHLVRRRGQEARLRCSPMKGHSHVYWYRQLPEEGLKFMVYLQKENIIDESGMPKERFSAEFPKEGPSILRIQQVVRGDSAAYFCASSPFVPSSGYNSPLHFGNGTRLTVT.

The CDR3 nucleotides are TGTGCCAGCGGGATGGGGGCGAAGTCCTACGAGCAGTACTTC. Its translation: CASGMGAKSYEQYF. This sequence joins TRBV28 and TRBJ2-7, with D tentatively TRBD1 (6 bases). Germline lookup yields CDR1 MDHEN and CDR2 SYDVKM. The germline V and J ends were trimmed by 8 bases and 1 base, with 15 bases remaining between them. The CDR3 runs 14 residues.

A single count supports this clone. The J gene is TRBJ2-6, the V gene TRBV12-5; no firm D call. From germline, CDR1 is LGHNT and CDR2 FRNRAP. The CDR3 consists of 15 residues. Trimming removed 6 bases from V and 0 bases from J, with 9 bases in between. The CDR3 nucleotides are TGTGCTAGTGGGGAGATCGCCTCTGGGGCCAACGTCCTGACTTTC. Protein: CASGEIASGANVLTF.